A single sample gave rise to the 25 T cell receptor beta chains below, sequenced in a study of response to subunit inactivated influenza vaccine listed by TCRdb under 2018. Library preparation employed RT-PCR. The run used an Illumina HiSeq 2500. TCRdb itself trimmed the public reads at Q25 with fastp, ran MiXCR and retained productive beta chains. Entries are consolidated by CDR3 protein sequence, retaining the most common genes and DNA. Within this sample are around 760,000 distinct CDR3 sequences, with about 14% of them counted one time only. Jointly, the top ten make up 6.5% to 8.5% of the sample. The material sequenced was PBMCs from blood, taken roughly 2 weeks before vaccination. The receptor set was obtained from a man aged 50 to 59 who received an inactivated influenza vaccine. Donor details come from another sample of the same person, matched by shared clones.

This chain uses TRBV24-1 with TRBJ2-3, with 10 bases fitting TRBD2. This CDR3 has 14 residues. V shed 7 bases and J 1 base; nucleotides not matched to a gene: 1. The germline CDR1 and CDR2 sequences are KGHDR and SFDVKD. For the CDR3, the DNA is TGTGCCACCAGGGGGACTAGCGGCACAGATACGCAGTATTTT. It encodes CATRGTSGTDTQYF.

This clonotype was seen a few times. The chain employs TRBV7-2 and TRBJ2-7; 8 bases map to TRBD2. In germline, CDR1 is SGHTA, CDR2 FQGNSA. J was trimmed by 7 bases and V by 7 bases; bases with no gene match: 12. The CDR3 contains 14 residues. The CDR3 region is CASTKDRGGREQYF. The CDR3 DNA sequence: TGTGCCAGCACCAAGGATCGGGGGGGCAGGGAGCAGTACTTC.

This chain links TRBV11-2 with TRBJ2-3; 10 nucleotides agree with TRBD2. The CDR3 extends over 18 amino acids. The V gene end was trimmed by 2 bases and the J gene end by 8 bases; junction bases not matched to a gene: 16. The germline V gene encodes CDR1 SGHAT and CDR2 FQNNGV. CDR3 DNA: TGTGCCAGCAGCTTAAGGGCAGATTTGAGCGGGGGGGCGGGTACGCAGTATTTT. Translation gives CASSLRADLSGGAGTQYF.

The chain carries TRBV6-1 and TRBJ2-5, with D possibly matching TRBD2 (6 bases). V was clipped by 10 bases and J by 3 bases, with 15 bases between them. The CDR3 length is 13 residues. Germline V CDR1 and CDR2: MNHNS, SASEGT. The CDR3 DNA follows: TGTGCCACGGAGGGGCAGACCAAAGAGACCCAGTACTTC. Amino acid sequence: CATEGQTKETQYF.

This clonotype was picked up a small number of times. The CDR3 spells CAIRDREYATQYF. In DNA form, the CDR3 reads TGTGCCATCAGAGACAGGGAATATGCGACCCAGTACTTC. The V call is TRBV10-3, the J call TRBJ2-5; 7 bases align to TRBD1. Trimming took 6 bases from V and 7 from J; bases not matched to a gene: 8. CDR1 is ENHRY, CDR2 SYGVKD, per germline. The CDR3 has 13 residues.

This clonotype was observed a handful of times. V is TRBV6-6 and J is TRBJ2-7; a possible D gene is TRBD2 (5 bases). This CDR3 has 13 amino acids. The V end was cut by 5 bases, the J end by 5 bases, with 13 bases between. From germline, CDR1 is MNHNY and CDR2 SVGAGI (reference sequence). The CDR3 nucleotides read TGTGCCAGCAGTACCGGGATCAAGGACGAGCAGTACTTC. This encodes CASSTGIKDEQYF.

This clonotype has more than one count but fewer than ten. The V call is TRBV29-1, the J call TRBJ2-7; D possibly corresponds to TRBD2 (7 bases). Germline assignment: CDR1 SQVTM and CDR2 ANQGSEA. Trimming stripped 7 bases from V and 4 bases from J, with 20 bases between. The CDR3 is made up of 14 amino acids. CDR3 residues: CSAKQAGAGYEQYF. In DNA form, the CDR3 reads TGCAGCGCCAAACAGGCGGGGGCGGGTTACGAGCAGTACTTC.

J is TRBJ2-4 and V is TRBV5-6; D gene unclear. Germline loops: CDR1 SGHDT, CDR2 YYEEEE. The CDR3 is 17 amino acids. V shed 2 bases and J shed 1 base, with 16 bases lying between them. The CDR3 reads CASSFAHPTEAKNIQYF. In DNA form, the CDR3 reads TGTGCCAGCAGCTTCGCCCATCCCACAGAGGCCAAAAACATTCAGTACTTC.

This clonotype turned up a few times. The genes are TRBV20-1 and TRBJ2-7, with 7 bases that match TRBD1. Germline loops: CDR1 DFQATT, CDR2 SNEGSKA (reference sequence). V lost 1 base and J lost 0; bases outside the gene matches: 6. The CDR3 is made up of 15 amino acids. CDR3: CSARGRTGHSYEQYF. The CDR3 coding sequence is TGCAGTGCTAGAGGTCGGACAGGACACTCCTACGAGCAGTACTTC.

This chain joins TRBV18 and TRBJ2-7; TRBD1 might be the D (5 bases). V was cut by 4 bases and J by 0 bases, with 10 bases left in between. This CDR3 comprises 14 residues. Germline CDR1 KGHSH, CDR2 LQKENI. CDR3 in amino acids: CASSQNRRSYEQYF. The DNA for the CDR3 is TGTGCCAGCTCACAAAACAGGCGCTCCTACGAGCAGTACTTC. The full variable domain, rest sourced from reference TRBV18 and TRBJ2-7, is NAGVMQNPRHLVRRRGQEARLRCSPMKGHSHVYWYRQLPEEGLKFMVYLQKENIIDESGMPKERFSAEFPKEGPSILRIQQVVRGDSAAYFCASSQNRRSYEQYFGPGTRLTVT.

V usage is TRBV6-5 and J usage is TRBJ1-5; D remains unclear. The germline gives CDR1 MNHEY, CDR2 SVGAGI. Trimming pared 2 bases from V and 7 bases from J, leaving 9 bases between. There are 13 residues in the CDR3. The CDR3 bases are TGTGCCAGCAGTTACAGTGTCTGCCAGCCCCAGCATTTT. This sequence encodes CASSYSVCQPQHF.

The chain employs TRBV18 and TRBJ1-4; D may be TRBD1 (6 bases). The CDR3 spans 15 residues. Germline CDR1 KGHSH, CDR2 LQKENI. V was cut by 3 bases and J by 3 bases, with 11 bases left in between. The CDR3 is CASSPEQGANEKLFF. In nucleotides, the CDR3 is TGTGCCAGCTCACCCGAACAGGGTGCTAATGAAAAACTGTTTTTT.

The table lists this clonotype with a few counts. V usage is TRBV19 and J usage is TRBJ1-5; 8 positions agree with TRBD1. This CDR3 region has 14 residues. Germline V gene sequence: CDR1 LNHDA, CDR2 SQIVND (reference sequence). Trimming took 5 bases from V and 3 from J; bases not matched to a gene: 3. CDR3 DNA: TGTGCCAGTAGTGTGACAGGGGTCAATCAGCCCCAGCATTTT. Amino acid sequence: CASSVTGVNQPQHF. Full variable domain (remainder filled in from reference TRBV19 and TRBJ1-5): DGGITQSPKYLFRKEGQNVTLSCEQNLNHDAMYWYRQDPGQGLRLIYYSQIVNDFQKGDIAEGYSVSREKKESFPLTVTSAQKNPTAFYLCASSVTGVNQPQHFGDGTRLSIL.

There are a few counts of this clonotype. The chain is built from TRBV5-1 and TRBJ1-2, with D perhaps matching TRBD1 (5 bases). The CDR3 contains 13 residues. Trimming left V 3 bases short and J 3 bases short, with 9 bases between. Germline CDR1 SGHRS, CDR2 YFSETQ. The CDR3 coding sequence is TGCGCCAGCAGCTCACAGGATGACTATGGCTACACCTTC. This encodes CASSSQDDYGYTF.

The table lists this clonotype with a few counts. The rearrangement joins TRBV28 to TRBJ2-6; 10 bases map to TRBD2. The CDR3 is made up of 16 amino acids. The V and J ends lost 6 bases and 2 bases, in that order; junction bases with no gene match: 4. Germline CDR1 and CDR2: MDHEN and SYDVKM. CDR3 in DNA: TGTGCCAGCAGCAAAACTAGCGGGGCTGGGGCCAACGTCCTGACTTTC. Translating gives CASSKTSGAGANVLTF.

About this clonotype: A read error is possible here, since a much larger clone lies one base away. The J gene is TRBJ1-6, the V gene TRBV7-2, with TRBD1 identical over 9 bases. This CDR3 spans 15 amino acids. The V gene's germline CDR1 is SGHTA and CDR2 FQGNSA. The CDR3 spells CASSLGGTGQSPLNF. In DNA, the CDR3 is TGTGCCAGCAGCTTAGGCGGGACAGGGCAATCACCCCTCAACTTT.

This clonotype came up many times. The J gene is TRBJ2-1, the V gene TRBV5-5; perhaps TRBD1 as D (5 bases). This CDR3 comprises 15 residues. Germline V gene data show CDR1 as SGHKS and CDR2 as YYEKEE (reference sequence). V lost 4 bases and J 0 bases, leaving 11 bases between the germline ends. The DNA for the CDR3 is TGTGCCAGCAGCCTCAGGGTCCCCTCCTACAATGAGCAGTTCTTC. It specifies CASSLRVPSYNEQFF. The variable domain in full, completed from reference TRBV5-5 and TRBJ2-1, reads DAGVTQSPTHLIKTRGQQVTLRCSPISGHKSVSWYQQVLGQGPQFIFQYYEKEERGRGNFPDRFSARQFPNYSSELNVNALLLGDSALYLCASSLRVPSYNEQFFGPGTRLTVL.

There are a few counts of this clonotype. The chain is built from TRBV27 and TRBJ2-7; 12 bases line up with TRBD1. The CDR3 extends over 14 amino acids. Trimming at V came to 6 bases and at J to 5 bases, leaving 5 bases not matched to a gene. Germline loops: CDR1 MNHEY, CDR2 SMNVEV (reference sequence). CDR3 DNA: TGTGCCAGCAGGGCCGGGACAGGGGGCGACGAGCAGTACTTC. This encodes CASRAGTGGDEQYF.

The table lists this clonotype with many counts. V and J are TRBV6-2 or TRBV6-3 and TRBJ2-7, with 9 bases that match TRBD1. This CDR3 has 19 amino acids. V trimming: 0 bases; J trimming: 3 bases; junction bases outside the gene matches: 15. The germline gives CDR1 MNHEY, CDR2 SVGEGT. CDR3 loop: CASSYSTNSGTGRFYEQYF. CDR3 nucleotides: TGTGCCAGCAGTTACTCTACTAATTCCGGGACAGGGCGTTTCTACGAGCAGTACTTC.

This chain uses TRBV3-1 with TRBJ2-3; 7 bases align to TRBD2. The CDR3 runs 17 residues. CDR1 LGHDT and CDR2 YNNKEL come from the germline V gene (reference sequence). The V and J ends lost 1 base and 5 bases, in that order; junction bases with no gene match: 12. The CDR3 nucleotides read TGTGCCAGCAGCCAAGTACTAGCGCCCGCTCCAGTAGATACGCAGTATTTT. Its protein is CASSQVLAPAPVDTQYF.

The rearrangement joins TRBV20-1 to TRBJ1-5, with 8 bases matching TRBD1. The CDR3 is 15 amino acids. V gave up 0 bases and J gave up 6 bases; unmatched junction bases: 7. Germline V lookup: CDR1 DFQATT, CDR2 SNEGSKA (reference sequence). Here the CDR3 reads CSARDMAGGFQPQHF. CDR3 DNA sequence: TGCAGTGCTAGAGATATGGCAGGGGGCTTTCAGCCCCAGCATTTT.

This clonotype was seen a few times. The V and J genes are TRBV5-1 and TRBJ2-3, with 7 bases identical to TRBD1. V gave up 6 bases and J gave up 9 bases; unmatched junction bases: 16. Germline V gene data show CDR1 as SGHRS and CDR2 as YFSETQ. The CDR3 has 15 amino acids. In DNA form, the CDR3 reads TGCGCCAGCACCCCCCCGGGACAGAACTTCCTCACGCAGTATTTT. This translates into CASTPPGQNFLTQYF.

The chain carries TRBV10-2 and TRBJ2-7, with TRBD2 matching over 11 bases. V shed 2 bases and J 1 base; nucleotides not matched to a gene: 7. The CDR3 covers 17 residues. The germline gives CDR1 WSHSY, CDR2 SAAADI. The CDR3 protein is CASSEPHLAGGSYEQYF. The CDR3 bases are TGCGCCAGCAGTGAGCCACACCTAGCGGGGGGTTCCTACGAGCAGTACTTC.

The chain combines TRBV20-1 with TRBJ2-1; the match to TRBD2 covers 7 bases. Looked up from germline, CDR1 is DFQATT and CDR2 is SNEGSKA (reference sequence). There are 13 residues in the CDR3. V dropped 4 bases and J dropped 1; count of bases not matched to a gene: 1. The CDR3 here is CSATAGSYNEQFF. CDR3 coding DNA: TGCAGTGCTACAGCGGGATCCTACAATGAGCAGTTCTTC.

A few counts support this clonotype. The chain is built from TRBV28 and TRBJ2-7; 8 positions match TRBD1. CDR1 MDHEN and CDR2 SYDVKM come from the germline V gene. Trimming removed 3 bases from V and 2 bases from J; junction bases left unmatched: 3. This CDR3 has 14 residues. CDR3 in DNA: TGTGCCAGCAGTTTTTGGACAGGGACCTACGAGCAGTACTTC. The encoded protein is CASSFWTGTYEQYF.